The 16 T cell receptor beta chains in this list originate from one sample, sequenced in a study of glioma-infiltrating T cells after dendritic cell vaccination listed by TCRdb under 2016. To prepare the library, the immunoSEQ multiplex PCR assay was applied. This immuneACCESS table, as held by TCRdb, lists in-frame sequences with V and J called but not all clones. Of the missing ones, under half trace to an unresolved V gene in checked studies; the others have no known cause. The sample contains 320 or so clones, less than 95% of them found a single time. The ten biggest clones cover approximately 5% of the sample. The sample in question was tumor tissue, obtained before dendritic cell vaccination. The receptors derive from a human donor with glioblastoma.

This clone was recorded only once. The V call is TRBV11-2, the J call TRBJ1-2, with D hard to call. Looked up from germline, CDR1 is SGHAT and CDR2 is FQNNGV. V shed 1 base and J shed 4 bases, with 19 bases lying between them. This CDR3 spans 17 amino acids. CDR3 amino acids: CASSLAGRGFLAYGYTF. For the CDR3, the DNA is TGTGCCAGCAGCTTAGCCGGGCGGGGATTCCTTGCCTATGGCTACACCTTC.

This chain links TRBV7-9 with TRBJ2-1, with 14 bases fitting TRBD2. With V trimmed by 5 bases and J by 6 bases, 3 bases remained unmatched. The CDR3 is 15 amino acids. The germline gives CDR1 SEHNR, CDR2 FQNEAQ (reference sequence). The CDR3 sequence is CASSAGTSGGNEQFF. The CDR3 DNA follows: TGTGCCAGCAGCGCCGGGACTAGCGGGGGCAATGAGCAGTTCTTC.

This chain's CDR3 is CASSSHTPTGATYEQYF. CDR3 bases: TGTGCCAGCAGCTCCCACACCCCGACAGGGGCTACCTACGAGCAGTACTTC. J is TRBJ2-5 and V is TRBV7-9; 8 nucleotides line up with TRBD1. The J call is in doubt because the DNA end fits TRBJ2-7 better. Germline-derived CDR1 and CDR2 are SEHNR and FQNEAQ (reference sequence). The CDR3 extends over 17 amino acids.

This sequence joins TRBV11-3 and TRBJ2-1, with 8 bases matching TRBD1. CDR1 and CDR2 (germline): SGHNT, YENEEA. The CDR3 length is 13 residues. The ends lost 6 bases at V and 8 bases at J; junction bases unmatched: 6. The CDR3 loop reads CASSPGQGDEQFF. For the CDR3, the DNA is TGTGCCAGCAGTCCCGGACAGGGCGATGAGCAGTTCTTC.

This chain joins TRBV2 and TRBJ2-5, with TRBD2 matching 7 bases. The CDR3 length is 15 residues. From germline, CDR1 is SNHLY and CDR2 FYNNEI. V dropped 1 base and J dropped 4; count of bases not matched to a gene: 6. The DNA of the CDR3 is TGTGCCAGCAGTGAAGTCCGGACTAGGGTAGAGACCCAGTACTTC. The encoded protein is CASSEVRTRVETQYF.

The chain joins TRBV27 to TRBJ1-4, with 12 bases identical to TRBD1. Germline V gene lookup returns CDR1 MNHEY and CDR2 SMNVEV (reference sequence). This CDR3 has 13 residues. Losses at the gene ends were 8 bases for V and 9 bases for J; bases not matched to a gene: 4. The CDR3 DNA sequence: TGTGCCAGCTCTTGGGACAGGGGGCAAAAACTGTTTTTT. It translates to CASSWDRGQKLFF.

The table lists this clone with a count of one. The chain links TRBV10-2 to TRBJ1-5; no firm D call. The CDR3 is made up of 13 amino acids. Per germline, CDR1 WSHSY and CDR2 SAAADI. Deletions cut 10 bases from V and 2 bases from J, with 12 bases between. CDR3 in amino acids: CATSEGGNQPQHF. In DNA, the CDR3 is TGCGCCACCTCTGAGGGAGGCAATCAGCCCCAGCATTTT.

This chain uses TRBV7-3 with TRBJ2-3; 8 nucleotides align to TRBD2. This CDR3 region has 15 residues. V shed 4 bases and J 4 bases; nucleotides not matched to a gene: 7. CDR1 and CDR2 (germline): SGHTA, FQGTGA. The CDR3 protein is CASSSGAGGADTQYF. CDR3 DNA sequence: TGTGCCAGCAGCTCGGGGGCGGGGGGCGCAGATACGCAGTATTTT.

This clone was seen a handful of times. CDR3 bases: TGCGCCAGCAGCCTCGGGACAGGGGTTGAAGCTTTCTTT. This gives the protein CASSLGTGVEAFF. This chain connects TRBV5-1 to TRBJ1-1, with TRBD1 matching 10 bases. V lost 4 bases to trimming and J lost 7 bases; unmatched junction nucleotides: 4. This CDR3 comprises 13 residues. The germline V gene encodes CDR1 SGHRS and CDR2 YFSETQ. Complete variable domain (other parts from reference TRBV5-1 and TRBJ1-1): KAGVTQTPRYLIKTRGQQVTLSCSPISGHRSVSWYQQTPGQGLQFLFEYFSETQRNKGNFPGRFSGRQFSNSRSEMNVSTLELGDSALYLCASSLGTGVEAFFGQGTRLTVV.

This clone was seen just once. The rearrangement joins TRBV7-6 to TRBJ2-3; 11 nucleotides agree with TRBD2. CDR3 length equals 16 residues. J was trimmed by 0 bases and V by 3 bases; bases with no gene match: 2. Germline V gives CDR1 SGHVS, CDR2 FNYEAQ. CDR3 sequence: CASSLGTSGSTDTQYF. The CDR3 bases are TGTGCCAGCAGCTTGGGGACTAGCGGAAGCACAGATACGCAGTATTTT.

The V and J genes are TRBV4-1 and TRBJ1-1; the match to TRBD1 covers 10 bases. V dropped 3 bases and J dropped 0; count of bases not matched to a gene: 7. Germline CDR1 is MGHRA and CDR2 is YSYEKL. The length of the CDR3 is 17 residues. CDR3 nucleotides: TGCGCCAGCAGCCAGAGTAGGGACAGGGGTATGAACACTGAAGCTTTCTTT. As protein: CASSQSRDRGMNTEAFF.

V usage is TRBV9 and J usage is TRBJ2-1; 7 bases are shared with TRBD2. V shed 4 bases and J 0 bases; nucleotides not matched to a gene: 10. Germline values: CDR1 SGDLS, CDR2 YYNGEE. The CDR3 loop spans 17 amino acids. The CDR3, as DNA: TGTGCCAGCAGCCCGAGTGGGGAGGGAAGCTCCTACAATGAGCAGTTCTTC. Protein sequence: CASSPSGEGSSYNEQFF.

This chain joins TRBV5-1 and TRBJ2-1; 7 bases agree with TRBD1. Per germline, CDR1 SGHRS and CDR2 YFSETQ. This CDR3 contains 14 residues. V trimming: 0 bases; J trimming: 8 bases; junction bases outside the gene matches: 5. The CDR3 protein is CASSLAEGADEQFF. The CDR3 nucleotides are TGCGCCAGCAGCTTGGCCGAGGGGGCTGATGAGCAGTTCTTC.

The rearrangement links TRBV5-6 to TRBJ2-7, with TRBD1 matching 10 bases. The CDR3 covers 16 residues. With V trimmed by 3 bases and J by 7 bases, 13 bases remained unmatched. CDR1 is SGHDT and CDR2 is YYEEEE in the germline V gene. Here the CDR3 reads CASSSPAGTGAREQYF. The CDR3 region has the DNA TGTGCCAGCAGCTCCCCCGCCGGGACAGGGGCGCGGGAGCAGTACTTC. Based on the CDR3 plus reference TRBV5-6 and TRBJ2-7, the full variable domain is DAGVTQSPTHLIKTRGQQVTLRCSPKSGHDTVSWYQQALGQGPQFIFQYYEEEERQRGNFPDRFSGHQFPNYSSELNVNALLLGDSALYLCASSSPAGTGAREQYFGPGTRLTVT.

This chain uses TRBV7-2 with TRBJ2-5, with D hard to call. Trimming shortened V by 0 bases and J by 5 bases, and 7 bases separated the two germline ends. The CDR3 consists of 13 residues. Germline V gene sequence: CDR1 SGHTA, CDR2 FQGNSA. DNA for the CDR3: TGTGCCAGCAGCTTAGCCCCCATGGAGACCCAGTACTTC. Encoded protein: CASSLAPMETQYF.

The chain links TRBV6-6 to TRBJ2-1; TRBD1 might be the D (5 bases). This CDR3 has 14 amino acids. The germline V gene encodes CDR1 MNHNY and CDR2 SVGAGI (reference sequence). V lost 6 bases and J lost 0, with 9 bases in between. The CDR3 DNA sequence: TGTGCCAGCAGACCGACAGACTCCTACAATGAGCAGTTCTTC. Encoded protein: CASRPTDSYNEQFF.